This T cell receptor (beta chain) was profiled in a study of vaccination and CD4 T cells after COVID-19. Indicated treatment: approximately 9-day PBMC culture with coronavirus spike peptide pools or control peptides (ViraFEST assay). Pre-COVID-19 pandemic sampling (2011-2018) yielded the unexposed donor's CD4+ T cells. There are a few counts of this clonotype. Its target is not known. The J segment lost 5 bases and the V segment lost 5 bases, leaving 12 bases of the junction unmatched. The CDR3 runs 15 residues. An Oncomine TCR Beta short-read assay was used to sequence the DNA from cultured CD4+ T cells. TCRdb reanalysed the PCR reads using MiXCR and keeps one entry per CDR3 protein. The data hold 3,000 to 4,500 distinct CDR3 sequences, with approximately 24% observed a single time.

The sequencing input was CD4+ T cells from blood, cultured in vitro. The rearrangement joins TRBV12-3 or TRBV12-4 to TRBJ2-7, with 7 nucleotides matching TRBD1. This TCR derives from a human donor in good health. Here the CDR3 reads CASSPLQGLGDEQYF. The CDR3 nucleotides are TGTGCCAGCAGTCCCCTACAGGGGCTCGGGGACGAGCAGTACTTC.